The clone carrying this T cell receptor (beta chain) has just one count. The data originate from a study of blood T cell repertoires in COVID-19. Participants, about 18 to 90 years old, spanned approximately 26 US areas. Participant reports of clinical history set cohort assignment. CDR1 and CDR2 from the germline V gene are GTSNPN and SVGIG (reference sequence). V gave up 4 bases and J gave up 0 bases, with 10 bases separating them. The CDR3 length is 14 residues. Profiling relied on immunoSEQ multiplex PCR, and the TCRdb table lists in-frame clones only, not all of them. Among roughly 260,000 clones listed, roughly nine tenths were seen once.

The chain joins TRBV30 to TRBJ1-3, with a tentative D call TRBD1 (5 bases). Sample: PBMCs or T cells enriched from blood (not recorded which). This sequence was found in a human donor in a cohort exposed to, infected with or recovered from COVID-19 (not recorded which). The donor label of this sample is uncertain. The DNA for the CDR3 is TGTGCCTGGACAGTGGGGCCCTCTGGAAACACCATATATTTT. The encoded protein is CAWTVGPSGNTIYF.